The 13 T cell receptor beta chains given below trace back to one sample, sequenced in a study of blood T cell repertoires in COVID-19. The table came from immunoSEQ multiplex PCR; TCRdb's copy has only in-frame clones and leaves some out. In the table there are 200,000 or so clones, 87% of which are singletons. The sequencing input was PBMCs or T cells enriched from blood (not recorded which). The source is a man aged 25 to 45 who had recovered from COVID-19.

This rearrangement joins TRBV30 to TRBJ1-1; TRBD1 is a possible D gene (6 bases). CDR3 length: 15 residues. Germline loops: CDR1 GTSNPN, CDR2 SVGIG (reference sequence). Trimming pared 3 bases from V and 5 bases from J, leaving 19 bases between. This CDR3 reads CAWRLFGGQGTEAFF. The CDR3 DNA follows: TGTGCCTGGAGGCTTTTCGGGGGGCAGGGGACTGAAGCTTTCTTT.

This chain links TRBV4-3 with TRBJ1-4; a possible D gene is TRBD1 (6 bases). Germline V CDR1 and CDR2: LGHNA, YSLEER. Trimming removed 0 bases from V and 8 bases from J, with 19 bases in between. The CDR3 sequence is 17 residues long. CDR3 loop: CASSQDRDVGAEEKLFF. CDR3 DNA sequence: TGCGCCAGCAGCCAAGATCGCGACGTGGGGGCGGAAGAAAAACTGTTTTTT.

The gene calls are TRBV28 and TRBJ2-3, with D perhaps TRBD1 (6 bases). The CDR3 is 12 residues long. Trimming took 8 bases from V and 4 from J, leaving 10 bases between them. The germline V gene encodes CDR1 MDHEN and CDR2 SYDVKM. Here the CDR3 DNA reads TGTGCCAGCGAGCAGGGGTCAGATACGCAGTATTTT. It encodes CASEQGSDTQYF.

In this sample, this clone turned up many times. CDR3 DNA: TGTGCCAGCAGCCTTGACAGGGCCACAGGGCAGTACTTC. Its translation: CASSLDRATGQYF. The V and J genes are TRBV6-2 or TRBV6-3 and TRBJ2-7; 7 bases are shared with TRBD1. V shed 6 bases and J 9 bases; nucleotides not matched to a gene: 11. The germline V gene has CDR1 MNHEY and CDR2 SVGEGT. CDR3 size: 13 residues.

The chain combines TRBV20-1 with TRBJ1-6; no firm D call. From germline, CDR1 is DFQATT and CDR2 SNEGSKA (reference sequence). The CDR3 contains 15 residues. Trimming removed 3 bases from V and 7 bases from J, with 16 bases in between. CDR3 sequence reads: CSASLERRSNSPLHF. For the CDR3, the DNA is TGCAGTGCTAGTCTCGAGCGGAGGTCCAATTCACCCCTCCACTTT.

The chain links TRBV28 to TRBJ1-2; 7 bases agree with TRBD1. The germline CDR1 and CDR2 sequences are MDHEN and SYDVKM. The V and J ends lost 5 bases and 9 bases, in that order; junction bases with no gene match: 12. The CDR3 has 14 amino acids. CDR3 residues: CASSTLPGQKSYTF. The CDR3 DNA follows: TGTGCCAGCAGTACTCTCCCGGGACAGAAAAGCTACACCTTC.

V gene TRBV10-2 combines with J gene TRBJ2-3; D remains unclear. There are 12 residues in the CDR3. Germline V gene sequence: CDR1 WSHSY, CDR2 SAAADI. Trimming stripped 3 bases from V and 2 bases from J, with 3 bases between. The CDR3 region is CASSDFTDTQYF. CDR3 in DNA: TGCGCCAGCAGTGACTTCACAGATACGCAGTATTTT.

The chain couples TRBV29-1 to TRBJ1-1; the match to TRBD1 covers 7 bases. Looked up from germline, CDR1 is SQVTM and CDR2 is ANQGSEA. Trimming removed 8 bases from V and 6 bases from J; junction bases left unmatched: 9. The CDR3 totals 12 residues. Written as DNA, the CDR3 is TGCAGCTTTCATCCCGGGACAGCTGAAGCTTTCTTT. Translation: CSFHPGTAEAFF.

This rearrangement joins TRBV3-1 (or the pseudogene TRBV3-2) to TRBJ2-1; D not certain. V shed 4 bases and J shed 7 bases, with 5 bases lying between them. Germline CDR1 is LGHDT and CDR2 is YNNKEL (reference sequence). The CDR3 totals 11 residues. In DNA form, the CDR3 reads TGTGCCAGCAGCCTATTAAATGAGCAGTTCTTC. Residues: CASSLLNEQFF.

The chain has TRBV28 and TRBJ2-1; no reliable D call. Between the trimmed V and J ends, which lost 4 bases and 3 bases, there was a span of 13 bases. CDR1 and CDR2 (germline): MDHEN, SYDVKM. The CDR3 contains 15 residues. The CDR3 spells CASSSPGSLYNEQFF. Written as DNA, the CDR3 is TGTGCCAGCAGTTCGCCAGGTTCCCTCTACAATGAGCAGTTCTTC.

V gene TRBV4-1 combines with J gene TRBJ2-5; TRBD2 aligns across 11 bases. J gave up 0 bases and V 1 base, and 13 bases lay outside the gene matches. The CDR3 runs to 20 residues. Germline V gives CDR1 MGHRA, CDR2 YSYEKL. The CDR3 reads CASSQVVALAGGLYQETQYF. The DNA of the CDR3 is TGCGCCAGCAGCCAAGTTGTTGCCCTAGCGGGAGGTCTCTACCAAGAGACCCAGTACTTC.

The V gene is TRBV27, the J gene TRBJ2-7; D unclear. The CDR3 runs to 13 residues. Germline V lookup: CDR1 MNHEY, CDR2 SMNVEV (reference sequence). Trimming shortened V by 4 bases and J by 2 bases, and 9 bases separated the two germline ends. Here the CDR3 reads CASSSILAYEQYF. CDR3 sequence (DNA): TGTGCCAGCAGTTCTATCTTAGCCTACGAGCAGTACTTC.

The chain joins TRBV10-1 to TRBJ1-1, with TRBD1 identical over 8 bases. The V and J ends lost 6 bases and 1 base, in that order; junction bases with no gene match: 4. The length of the CDR3 is 14 residues. The germline V gene has CDR1 WNHNN and CDR2 SYGVQD (reference sequence). The CDR3 here is CASSPDRGNTEAFF. The CDR3 coding sequence is TGCGCCAGCAGCCCCGACAGGGGGAACACTGAAGCTTTCTTT.